What follows are 5 T cell receptor beta chains derived from one specimen sequenced in a study of cytomegalovirus exposure and HLA in healthy donors. 13 Jbeta primers and 60 Vbeta primers were used for the PCR. The data were produced by immunoSEQ multiplex PCR, yet TCRdb's version contains in-frame clones alone and is incomplete. The sample shows some 120,000 clones, 80% of them seen only once. What was sequenced was PBMCs. The source is a man aged 25 to 40 in good health and CMV-seronegative.

This chain joins TRBV6-1 and TRBJ1-4, with D possibly matching TRBD1 (6 bases). The V end was cut by 1 base, the J end by 2 bases, with 17 bases between. Germline V gene data show CDR1 as MNHNS and CDR2 as SASEGT. The CDR3 is made up of 18 amino acids. The CDR3 spells CASSEVMRRQGTNEKLFF. The DNA of the CDR3 is TGTGCCAGCAGTGAAGTAATGAGGAGGCAGGGGACTAATGAAAAACTGTTTTTT.

The rearrangement links TRBV5-4 to TRBJ2-3, with D unclear. Germline V gene lookup returns CDR1 SGHNT and CDR2 YYREEE (reference sequence). This CDR3 spans 15 amino acids. V shed 0 bases and J shed 5 bases, with 13 bases lying between them. The CDR3 nucleotides are TGTGCCAGCAGCTTGGGTTCGCGGAAGAAAGATACGCAGTATTTT. Encoded protein: CASSLGSRKKDTQYF.

The J gene is TRBJ1-3, the V gene TRBV7-8, with 9 bases matching TRBD1. Germline trimming cut 2 bases from V and 2 bases from J; bases unmatched to any gene: 7. CDR3 length: 17 residues. Germline loops: CDR1 SGHVS, CDR2 FQNEAQ. CDR3 nucleotides: TGTGCCAGCAGCTTAAACAGGGGGCGCAGGCCTGGAAACACCATATATTTT. It yields the protein CASSLNRGRRPGNTIYF.

The V gene is TRBV7-6, the J gene TRBJ1-1; D is uncertain. Looked up from germline, CDR1 is SGHVS and CDR2 is FNYEAQ. The CDR3 sequence is 12 residues long. V lost 1 base and J lost 11, with 11 bases in between. CDR3 DNA: TGTGCCAGCAGCTTAGAACGCGGGGTCGCTTTCTTT. This gives the protein CASSLERGVAFF.

This clone was picked up one time. The rearrangement links TRBV15 to TRBJ2-1; TRBD1 agrees at 7 bases. CDR3 length equals 13 residues. V gave up 6 bases and J gave up 8 bases; unmatched junction bases: 7. Germline-derived CDR1 and CDR2 are LNHNV and YYDKDF (reference sequence). This CDR3 is CATSLRGRDEQFF. The CDR3 nucleotides are TGTGCCACCAGTTTGAGGGGGCGCGATGAGCAGTTCTTC.